This T cell receptor (beta chain) was documented in a study of T cell responses to AZD1222 COVID-19 vaccine. The table came from immunoSEQ multiplex PCR; TCRdb's copy has only in-frame clones and leaves some out. Counted here are some 130,000 clones, around 90% occurring once; the ten biggest clones make up around 3.6%. Overall study results and limits: Unmutated regions of variants are reportedly targeted by nearly half of spike-specific TCRs. Once two AZD1222 doses were given, Spike-specific TCR breadth and depth went up.

Concerning this clone: The target antigen is unknown.

This CDR3 has 14 amino acids. Trimming pared 3 bases from V and 8 bases from J, leaving 17 bases between. The germline gives CDR1 SGDLS, CDR2 YYNGEE. Here the sequenced sample was peripheral blood, taken on day 0 of AZD1222 vaccination. The TCR comes from an adult in good health. V usage is TRBV9 and J usage is TRBJ1-2; D may be TRBD1 (6 bases). The CDR3 protein is CASSAALQGGGYTF. CDR3 bases: TGTGCCAGCAGCGCCGCCCTACAGGGTGGAGGCTACACCTTC.